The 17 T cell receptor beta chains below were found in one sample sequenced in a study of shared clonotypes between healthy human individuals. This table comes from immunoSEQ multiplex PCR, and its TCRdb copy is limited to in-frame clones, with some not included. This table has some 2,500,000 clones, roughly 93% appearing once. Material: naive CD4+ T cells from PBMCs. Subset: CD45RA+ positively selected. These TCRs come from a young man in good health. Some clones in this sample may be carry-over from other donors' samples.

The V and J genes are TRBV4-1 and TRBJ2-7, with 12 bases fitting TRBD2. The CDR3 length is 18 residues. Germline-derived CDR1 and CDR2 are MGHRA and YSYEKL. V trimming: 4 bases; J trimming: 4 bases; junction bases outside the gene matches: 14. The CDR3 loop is CASSPRTSGTLVQYEQYF. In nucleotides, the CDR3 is TGCGCCAGCAGCCCCCGGACTAGCGGGACCCTGGTCCAATACGAGCAGTACTTC.

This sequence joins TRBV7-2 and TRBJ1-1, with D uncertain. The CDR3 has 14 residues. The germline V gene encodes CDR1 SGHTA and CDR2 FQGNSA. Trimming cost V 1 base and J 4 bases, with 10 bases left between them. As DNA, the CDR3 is TGTGCCAGCAGCTTAGTTGGGGATTTCACTGAAGCTTTCTTT. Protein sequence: CASSLVGDFTEAFF.

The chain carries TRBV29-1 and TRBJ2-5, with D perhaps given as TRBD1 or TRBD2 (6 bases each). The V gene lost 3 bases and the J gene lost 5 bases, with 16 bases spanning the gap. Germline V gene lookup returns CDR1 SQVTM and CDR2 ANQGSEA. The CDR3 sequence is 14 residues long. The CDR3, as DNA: TGCAGCGTTGATGGGGGGCTAGCGCTGGAGACCCAGTACTTC. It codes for CSVDGGLALETQYF.

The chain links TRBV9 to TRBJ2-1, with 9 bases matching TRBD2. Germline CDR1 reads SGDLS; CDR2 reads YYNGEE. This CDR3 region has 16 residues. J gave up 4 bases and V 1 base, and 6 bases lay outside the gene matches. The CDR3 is CASSVSSGIRYNEQFF. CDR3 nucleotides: TGTGCCAGCAGCGTATCTAGCGGGATTCGATACAATGAGCAGTTCTTC.

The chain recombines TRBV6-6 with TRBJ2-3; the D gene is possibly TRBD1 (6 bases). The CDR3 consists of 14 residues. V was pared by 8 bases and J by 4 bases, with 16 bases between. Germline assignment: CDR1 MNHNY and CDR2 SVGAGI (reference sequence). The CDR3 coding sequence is TGTGCCAGCGGGTCAGCAGGGGTCCCAGATACGCAGTATTTT. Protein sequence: CASGSAGVPDTQYF.

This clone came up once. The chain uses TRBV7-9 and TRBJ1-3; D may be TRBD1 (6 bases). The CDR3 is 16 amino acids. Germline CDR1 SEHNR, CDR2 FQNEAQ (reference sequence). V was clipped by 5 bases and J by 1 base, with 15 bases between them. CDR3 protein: CASSAAGRGSGNTIYF. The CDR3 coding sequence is TGTGCCAGCAGCGCCGCCGGAAGGGGGTCTGGAAACACCATATATTTT.

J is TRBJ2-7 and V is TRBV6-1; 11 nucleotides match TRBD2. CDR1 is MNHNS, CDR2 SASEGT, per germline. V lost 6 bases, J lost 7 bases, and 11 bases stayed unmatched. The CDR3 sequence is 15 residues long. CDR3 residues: CASRERLAGYGEQYF. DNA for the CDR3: TGTGCCAGCAGGGAAAGACTAGCGGGATATGGGGAGCAGTACTTC.

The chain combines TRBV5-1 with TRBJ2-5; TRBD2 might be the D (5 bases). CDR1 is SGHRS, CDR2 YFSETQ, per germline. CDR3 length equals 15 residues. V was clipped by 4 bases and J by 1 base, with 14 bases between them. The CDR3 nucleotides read TGCGCCAGCAGCCCCCGCCCGGGATTCCAAGAGACCCAGTACTTC. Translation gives CASSPRPGFQETQYF.

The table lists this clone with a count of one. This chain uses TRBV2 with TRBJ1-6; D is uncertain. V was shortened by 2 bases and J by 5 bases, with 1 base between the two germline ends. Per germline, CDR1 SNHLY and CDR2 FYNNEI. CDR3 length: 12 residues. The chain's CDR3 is CASSEHNSPLHF. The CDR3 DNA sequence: TGTGCCAGCAGTGAACATAATTCACCCCTCCACTTT.

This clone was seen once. In DNA, the CDR3 is TGTGCCAGCAGCTTAGGGGCAGGTTATAGCAATCAGCCCCAGCATTTT. Its translation: CASSLGAGYSNQPQHF. This chain connects TRBV11-2 to TRBJ1-5, with D uncertain. V lost 1 base and J lost 0, with 10 bases in between. The CDR3 totals 16 residues. CDR1 is SGHAT, CDR2 FQNNGV, per germline.

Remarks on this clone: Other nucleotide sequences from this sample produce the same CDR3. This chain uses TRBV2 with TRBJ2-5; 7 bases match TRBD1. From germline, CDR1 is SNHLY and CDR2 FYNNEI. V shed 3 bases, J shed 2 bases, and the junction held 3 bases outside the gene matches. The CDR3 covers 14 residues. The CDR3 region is CASSEDRTQETQYF. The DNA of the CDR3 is TGTGCCAGCAGTGAGGACAGGACTCAAGAGACCCAGTACTTC.

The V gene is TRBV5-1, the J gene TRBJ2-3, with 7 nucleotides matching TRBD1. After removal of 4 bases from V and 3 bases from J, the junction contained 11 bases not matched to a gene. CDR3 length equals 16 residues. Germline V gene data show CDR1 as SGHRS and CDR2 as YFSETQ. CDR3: CASSQGDGAGTDTQYF. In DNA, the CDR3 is TGCGCCAGCAGCCAGGGGGACGGGGCTGGAACAGATACGCAGTATTTT.

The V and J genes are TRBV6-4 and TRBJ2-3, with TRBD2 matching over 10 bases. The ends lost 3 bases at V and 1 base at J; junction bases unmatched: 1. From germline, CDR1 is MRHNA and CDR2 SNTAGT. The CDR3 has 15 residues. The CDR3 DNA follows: TGTGCCAGCAGTGAGGGGACTAGCGGCACAGATACGCAGTATTTT. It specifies CASSEGTSGTDTQYF.

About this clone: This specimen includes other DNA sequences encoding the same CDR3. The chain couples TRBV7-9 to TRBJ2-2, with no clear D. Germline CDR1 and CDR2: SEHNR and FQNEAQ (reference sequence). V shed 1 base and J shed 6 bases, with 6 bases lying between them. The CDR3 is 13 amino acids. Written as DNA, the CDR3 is TGTGCCAGCAGCTTAGGCGGCGCCGGGGAGCTGTTTTTT. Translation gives CASSLGGAGELFF.

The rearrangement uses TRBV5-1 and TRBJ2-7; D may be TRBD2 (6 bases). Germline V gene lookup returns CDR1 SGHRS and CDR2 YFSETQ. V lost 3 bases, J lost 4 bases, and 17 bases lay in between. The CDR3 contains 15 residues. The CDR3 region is CASSSFGGGWYEQYF. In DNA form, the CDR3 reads TGCGCCAGCAGCTCATTCGGGGGTGGATGGTACGAGCAGTACTTC. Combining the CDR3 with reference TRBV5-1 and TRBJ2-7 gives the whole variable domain KAGVTQTPRYLIKTRGQQVTLSCSPISGHRSVSWYQQTPGQGLQFLFEYFSETQRNKGNFPGRFSGRQFSNSRSEMNVSTLELGDSALYLCASSSFGGGWYEQYFGPGTRLTVT.

CDR3 sequence reads: CASSSPTGANEQFF. Here the CDR3 DNA reads TGTGCCAGCAGCTCCCCTACGGGGGCCAATGAGCAGTTCTTC. The rearrangement links TRBV7-3 to TRBJ2-1, with D perhaps matching TRBD1 or TRBD2 (6 bases each). The V and J ends lost 4 bases and 6 bases respectively, with 13 bases between them. The germline V gene has CDR1 SGHTA and CDR2 FQGTGA. The CDR3 is made up of 14 amino acids.

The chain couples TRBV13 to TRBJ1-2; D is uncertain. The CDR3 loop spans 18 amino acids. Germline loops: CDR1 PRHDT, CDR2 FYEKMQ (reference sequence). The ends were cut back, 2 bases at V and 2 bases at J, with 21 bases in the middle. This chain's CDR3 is CASSLYQRYLAGNYGYTF. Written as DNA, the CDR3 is TGTGCCAGCAGCTTATACCAGCGCTATCTGGCGGGGAACTATGGCTACACCTTC.